One and the same sample provided the 32 T cell receptor beta chains below, sequenced in a study of blood T cell repertoires in COVID-19 (TCRdb year 2020). The protocol used for the library was the immunoSEQ multiplex PCR assay. TCRdb took this table from immuneACCESS and kept in-frame rearrangements with V and J called. Such tables lack part of the clones; where checked against another copy, unresolved V genes explain under half of the gap, and the rest is unexplained. The sample table contains over 200,000 clones; only one count was recorded for about 90% of them. 10% to 11% of the sample comes from the top ten. The sequenced sample was PBMCs or T cells enriched from blood (not recorded which). These receptors were obtained from a man aged 30-40 years who had recovered from COVID-19.

The chain joins TRBV7-9 to TRBJ2-6; TRBD1 matches 8 bases. The CDR3 spans 15 residues. Trimming cost V 11 bases and J 1 base; bases outside gene matches: 7. Germline V gene data show CDR1 as SEHNR and CDR2 as FQNEAQ (reference sequence). The CDR3 DNA is TGTGCCGGGCGGGACAGGCAGTCTGGGGCCAACGTCCTGACTTTC. It specifies CAGRDRQSGANVLTF.

The chain uses TRBV11-2 and TRBJ2-1; a weak D match, TRBD2 (5 bases). The CDR3 has 12 amino acids. Germline loops: CDR1 SGHAT, CDR2 FQNNGV. Deletions cut 6 bases from V and 9 bases from J, with 12 bases between. The CDR3 loop is CASSFVRGEQFF. CDR3 nucleotide sequence: TGTGCCAGCAGTTTTGTCCGGGGTGAGCAGTTCTTC.

The chain recombines TRBV18 with TRBJ2-1; 8 bases match TRBD2. This CDR3 region has 13 residues. Germline assignment: CDR1 KGHSH and CDR2 LQKENI. The V and J ends lost 2 bases and 10 bases, in that order; junction bases with no gene match: 4. The CDR3 bases are TGTGCCAGCTCACCAGCGCGGGGGGCCGAGCAGTTCTTC. It codes for CASSPARGAEQFF. Supplemented by reference TRBV18 and TRBJ2-1, the full variable domain reads NAGVMQNPRHLVRRRGQEARLRCSPMKGHSHVYWYRQLPEEGLKFMVYLQKENIIDESGMPKERFSAEFPKEGPSILRIQQVVRGDSAAYFCASSPARGAEQFFGPGTRLTVL.

The V gene is TRBV5-5, the J gene TRBJ1-5, with D unclear. The V and J ends lost 6 bases and 5 bases respectively, with 15 bases between them. CDR1 and CDR2 (germline): SGHKS, YYEKEE (reference sequence). The CDR3 runs 14 residues. The CDR3 DNA is TGTGCCAGCACCACAAAACCGCGGGATCAGCCCCAGCATTTT. Its translation: CASTTKPRDQPQHF.

This chain uses TRBV19 with TRBJ1-5; 8 bases agree with TRBD1. The germline gives CDR1 LNHDA, CDR2 SQIVND (reference sequence). V was pared by 4 bases and J by 6 bases, with 11 bases of the junction left unmatched. CDR3 length equals 16 residues. CDR3: CASSNSLTGGSQPQHF. CDR3 in DNA: TGTGCCAGTAGTAATTCCTTAACAGGGGGATCTCAGCCCCAGCATTTT.

V usage is TRBV4-2 and J usage is TRBJ2-5; perhaps TRBD1 as D (5 bases). From germline, CDR1 is LGHNA and CDR2 YNFKEQ. This CDR3 has 14 amino acids. V was cut by 0 bases and J by 5 bases, with 10 bases left in between. DNA for the CDR3: TGTGCCAGCAGCCAAGAAAGGGGTCGGGAGACCCAGTACTTC. It yields the protein CASSQERGRETQYF.

This chain joins TRBV27 and TRBJ2-7, with D uncertain. Germline assignment: CDR1 MNHEY and CDR2 SMNVEV (reference sequence). Trimming pared 5 bases from V and 2 bases from J, leaving 13 bases between. CDR3 length equals 14 residues. CDR3 sequence: CASSALGSAYEQYF. The CDR3 nucleotides read TGTGCCAGCAGTGCCCTAGGATCGGCCTACGAGCAGTACTTC.

The V call is TRBV5-5, the J call TRBJ1-4; TRBD1 is a possible D gene (6 bases). This CDR3 is 15 amino acids long. Germline CDR1 and CDR2: SGHKS and YYEKEE (reference sequence). With 0 bases removed from V and 3 bases from J, the gap between germline ends came to 9 bases. The CDR3 DNA follows: TGTGCCAGCAGCTTGGACAGGGTTGCTAATGAAAAACTGTTTTTT. This encodes CASSLDRVANEKLFF.

V and J are TRBV19 and TRBJ2-1; the D gene is possibly TRBD1 (6 bases). The germline gives CDR1 LNHDA, CDR2 SQIVND (reference sequence). The CDR3 runs 15 residues. V shed 2 bases and J shed 7 bases, with 15 bases lying between them. The CDR3 DNA is TGTGCCAGTAGTATATGGGCAGAGGGGGATAATGAGCAGTTCTTC. Its protein product is CASSIWAEGDNEQFF.

The V and J genes are TRBV30 and TRBJ2-7; D is possibly TRBD2 (6 bases). Trimming removed 4 bases at V and 3 bases at J, with 10 bases between. The germline V gene has CDR1 GTSNPN and CDR2 SVGIG (reference sequence). This CDR3 has 12 amino acids. Here the CDR3 reads CAWNSGRYEQYF. CDR3 sequence (DNA): TGTGCCTGGAATAGCGGTCGCTACGAGCAGTACTTC.

The chain has TRBV10-2 and TRBJ1-2; 8 bases align to TRBD1. Trimming cost V 0 bases and J 0 bases; bases outside gene matches: 9. Germline V gene data show CDR1 as WSHSY and CDR2 as SAAADI. CDR3 length: 18 amino acids. The CDR3 reads CASSESKPGTGTNYGYTF. CDR3 bases: TGCGCCAGCAGTGAGTCGAAACCCGGGACAGGAACTAACTATGGCTACACCTTC.

This chain connects TRBV7-2 to TRBJ1-2, with D hard to call. The germline V gene has CDR1 SGHTA and CDR2 FQGNSA. The CDR3 has 17 amino acids. Between the trimmed V and J ends, which lost 5 bases and 2 bases, there was a span of 21 bases. The CDR3 sequence is CASSPWWVGQRNYGYTF. In DNA form, the CDR3 reads TGTGCCAGCAGCCCCTGGTGGGTAGGTCAGAGGAACTATGGCTACACCTTC.

The V call is TRBV6-5, the J call TRBJ2-5; possibly TRBD1 for D (6 bases). Germline CDR1 reads MNHEY; CDR2 reads SVGAGI. Trimming left V 2 bases short and J 1 base short, with 8 bases between. This CDR3 has 14 amino acids. The CDR3, as DNA: TGTGCCAGCAGTTACCAGGGGACCCAAGAGACCCAGTACTTC. It yields the protein CASSYQGTQETQYF.

The chain employs TRBV18 and TRBJ1-3, with D possibly being TRBD1 (6 bases). The CDR3 has 17 amino acids. Trimming stripped 2 bases from V and 3 bases from J, with 17 bases between. The germline V gene has CDR1 KGHSH and CDR2 LQKENI. For the CDR3, the DNA is TGTGCCAGCTCACCATTTGGATCAGGGGCGCGTGGAAACACCATATATTTT. Its protein product is CASSPFGSGARGNTIYF.

J is TRBJ1-1 and V is TRBV6-2 or TRBV6-3; the D is unclear. This CDR3 is built from 13 residues. Germline lookup yields CDR1 MNHEY and CDR2 SVGEGT. Between the trimmed V and J ends, which lost 2 bases and 4 bases, there was a span of 8 bases. DNA of the CDR3: TGTGCCAGCAGTTACCCCCCGAGCACTGAAGCTTTCTTT. Its protein product is CASSYPPSTEAFF.

The genes are TRBV15 and TRBJ2-1; D uncertain. CDR1 is LNHNV, CDR2 YYDKDF, per germline (reference sequence). Trimming shortened V by 5 bases and J by 1 base, and 9 bases separated the two germline ends. This CDR3 spans 14 amino acids. CDR3 loop: CATSGQESYNEQFF. CDR3 DNA sequence: TGTGCCACCAGCGGCCAGGAATCCTACAATGAGCAGTTCTTC.

On this clone itself: This sample also contains other DNA sequences that code for the same CDR3. The rearrangement joins TRBV29-1 to TRBJ2-2; D ambiguous. The CDR3 totals 12 residues. CDR1 and CDR2 from the germline V gene are SQVTM and ANQGSEA. Trimming left V 5 bases short and J 1 base short, with 5 bases between. The CDR3: CSVSENTGELFF. The DNA of the CDR3 is TGCAGCGTTAGCGAGAACACCGGGGAGCTGTTTTTT.

This clone was picked up a small number of times. CDR3 sequence: CASSTPDREAFF. The CDR3 region has the DNA TGTGCCAGTAGTACCCCGGACAGGGAAGCTTTCTTT. The genes are TRBV19 and TRBJ1-1, with 7 nucleotides matching TRBD1. This CDR3 comprises 12 residues. V was pared by 4 bases and J by 8 bases, with 4 bases of the junction left unmatched. Germline CDR1 reads LNHDA; CDR2 reads SQIVND (reference sequence).

This clone showed up just once. The chain joins TRBV5-1 to TRBJ1-1; D perhaps matches TRBD1 (6 bases). The germline V gene has CDR1 SGHRS and CDR2 YFSETQ. The ends were cut back, 7 bases at V and 5 bases at J, with 12 bases in the middle. The CDR3 has 12 residues. The CDR3 bases are TGCGCCAGCCTCGGCCAGGGGACTGAAGCTTTCTTT. It encodes CASLGQGTEAFF.

The table lists this clone with a count of one. The J gene is TRBJ2-3, the V gene TRBV15; D is unresolved. CDR1 LNHNV and CDR2 YYDKDF come from the germline V gene (reference sequence). The CDR3 sequence is 17 residues long. V was clipped by 3 bases and J by 6 bases, with 22 bases between them. The CDR3 sequence: CATSSPAAGPAADTQYF. CDR3 sequence (DNA): TGTGCCACCAGCAGCCCGGCCGCCGGCCCCGCGGCGGATACGCAGTATTTT.

This clone was found a few times. The chain links TRBV18 to TRBJ1-1; D is possibly TRBD1 (5 bases). The germline CDR1 and CDR2 sequences are KGHSH and LQKENI. V was clipped by 1 base and J by 3 bases, with 9 bases between them. This CDR3 has 14 residues. The CDR3 loop reads CASSPRVGDTEAFF. The CDR3 DNA follows: TGTGCCAGCTCACCACGGGTAGGGGACACTGAAGCTTTCTTT.

The J gene is TRBJ1-1, the V gene TRBV27, with 8 positions matching TRBD1. The J segment lost 5 bases and the V segment lost 2 bases, leaving 4 bases of the junction unmatched. Germline V lookup: CDR1 MNHEY, CDR2 SMNVEV (reference sequence). CDR3 size: 14 residues. CDR3 sequence reads: CASSLLQGGTEAFF. CDR3 DNA sequence: TGTGCCAGCAGTTTACTACAGGGGGGAACTGAAGCTTTCTTT.

This chain connects TRBV11-2 to TRBJ1-5, with D unclear. This CDR3 contains 14 residues. Per the germline V gene, CDR1 is SGHAT and CDR2 is FQNNGV. V was trimmed by 2 bases and J by 6 bases, leaving 11 bases between them. Here the CDR3 DNA reads TGTGCCAGCAGCTTATACGAAACGGGTCAGCCCCAGCATTTT. This encodes CASSLYETGQPQHF. Full variable domain (outside the CDR3, taken from reference TRBV11-2 and TRBJ1-5): EAGVAQSPRYKIIEKRQSVAFWCNPISGHATLYWYQQILGQGPKLLIQFQNNGVVDDSQLPKDRFSAERLKGVDSTLKIQPAKLEDSAVYLCASSLYETGQPQHFGDGTRLSIL.

This clone came up once. The chain employs TRBV5-4 and TRBJ2-2; D not resolved. CDR1 SGHNT and CDR2 YYREEE come from the germline V gene (reference sequence). V lost 4 bases and J 7 bases, leaving 8 bases between the germline ends. The CDR3 runs to 12 residues. In DNA, the CDR3 is TGTGCCAGCAGCCGGCAGGACGGGGAGCTGTTTTTT. It specifies CASSRQDGELFF. The full variable domain, with the rest looked up from reference TRBV5-4 and TRBJ2-2, is ETGVTQSPTHLIKTRGQQVTLRCSSQSGHNTVSWYQQALGQGPQFIFQYYREEENGRGNFPPRFSGLQFPNYSSELNVNALELDDSALYLCASSRQDGELFFGEGSRLTVL.

This chain connects TRBV6-1 to TRBJ1-5, with D unclear. This CDR3 spans 14 amino acids. Germline-derived CDR1 and CDR2 are MNHNS and SASEGT. V dropped 2 bases and J dropped 4 bases, with 9 bases sitting between them. This CDR3 is CASSEYRENQPQHF. CDR3 coding DNA: TGTGCCAGCAGTGAATACCGGGAAAATCAGCCCCAGCATTTT.

The chain recombines TRBV5-1 with TRBJ1-4; a weak D match, TRBD1 (6 bases). CDR1 and CDR2 (germline): SGHRS, YFSETQ. Between the trimmed V and J ends, which lost 4 bases and 8 bases, there was a span of 15 bases. CDR3 length: 14 amino acids. This chain's CDR3 is CASSPGTNGEKLFF. CDR3 DNA: TGCGCCAGCAGCCCCGGGACAAACGGCGAAAAACTGTTTTTT.

V is TRBV7-8 and J is TRBJ2-7; D remains unclear. CDR1 and CDR2 from the germline V gene are SGHVS and FQNEAQ. The CDR3 spans 12 residues. The germline V and J ends were trimmed by 6 bases and 6 bases, with 12 bases remaining between them. The CDR3 spells CASSYTMVEQYF. As DNA, the CDR3 is TGTGCCAGCAGTTATACAATGGTCGAGCAGTACTTC.

The genes are TRBV2 and TRBJ1-4; possible D gene TRBD1, 5 bases. CDR1 and CDR2 (germline): SNHLY, FYNNEI. CDR3 length: 14 residues. Trimming took 6 bases from V and 6 from J, leaving 14 bases between them. CDR3 bases: TGTGCCAGCAGAGCCAGGGTTACAGATGAAAAACTGTTTTTT. It specifies CASRARVTDEKLFF.

The chain combines TRBV5-8 with TRBJ1-2; D unclear. The CDR3 is 14 residues long. V lost 3 bases and J lost 4, with 13 bases in between. Per germline, CDR1 SGHTS and CDR2 YDEGEE. The CDR3: CASSYGAGGYGYTF. The CDR3 nucleotides are TGTGCCAGCAGCTACGGCGCGGGTGGCTATGGCTACACCTTC.

This chain joins TRBV5-1 and TRBJ1-3; 9 bases agree with TRBD1. CDR1 and CDR2 (germline): SGHRS, YFSETQ. The CDR3 is made up of 16 amino acids. V dropped 4 bases and J dropped 2; count of bases not matched to a gene: 7. This chain's CDR3 is CASSQEGTGTGNTIYF. The CDR3, as DNA: TGCGCCAGCAGCCAAGAAGGGACAGGGACTGGAAACACCATATATTTT.

This sequence joins TRBV2 and TRBJ2-1, with 7 bases identical to TRBD2. The CDR3 length is 13 residues. V trimming: 8 bases; J trimming: 6 bases; junction bases outside the gene matches: 7. Germline CDR1 SNHLY, CDR2 FYNNEI. The CDR3 DNA follows: TGTGCCAGCTCAGCGGGACTCTCCAATGAGCAGTTCTTC. Translated, it gives CASSAGLSNEQFF.

Only one count was recorded for this clone. The chain employs TRBV5-6 and TRBJ1-1, with 7 bases matching TRBD1. This CDR3 spans 16 amino acids. V lost 4 bases to trimming and J lost 0 bases; unmatched junction nucleotides: 9. CDR1 and CDR2 from the germline V gene are SGHDT and YYEEEE. The CDR3 DNA reads TGTGCCAGCAGCCCACCGACAGGGATGGTGAACACTGAAGCTTTCTTT. It translates to CASSPPTGMVNTEAFF. The full variable domain, its missing parts supplied by reference TRBV5-6 and TRBJ1-1, is DAGVTQSPTHLIKTRGQQVTLRCSPKSGHDTVSWYQQALGQGPQFIFQYYEEEERQRGNFPDRFSGHQFPNYSSELNVNALLLGDSALYLCASSPPTGMVNTEAFFGQGTRLTVV.